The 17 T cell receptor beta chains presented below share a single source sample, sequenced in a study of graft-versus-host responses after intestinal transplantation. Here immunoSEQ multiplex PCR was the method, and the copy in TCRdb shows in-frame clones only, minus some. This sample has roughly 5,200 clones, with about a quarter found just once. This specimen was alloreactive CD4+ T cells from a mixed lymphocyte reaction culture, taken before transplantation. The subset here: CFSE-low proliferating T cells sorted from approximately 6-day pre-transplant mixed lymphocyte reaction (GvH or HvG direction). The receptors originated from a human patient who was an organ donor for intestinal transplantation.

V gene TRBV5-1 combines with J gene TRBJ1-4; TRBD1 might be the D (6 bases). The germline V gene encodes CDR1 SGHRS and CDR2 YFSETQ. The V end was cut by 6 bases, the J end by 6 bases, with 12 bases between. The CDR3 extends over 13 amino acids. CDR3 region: CASKQPGDEKLFF. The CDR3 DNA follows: TGCGCCAGCAAACAGCCAGGGGATGAAAAACTGTTTTTT. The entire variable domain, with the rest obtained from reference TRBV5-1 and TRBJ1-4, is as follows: KAGVTQTPRYLIKTRGQQVTLSCSPISGHRSVSWYQQTPGQGLQFLFEYFSETQRNKGNFPGRFSGRQFSNSRSEMNVSTLELGDSALYLCASKQPGDEKLFFGSGTQLSVL.

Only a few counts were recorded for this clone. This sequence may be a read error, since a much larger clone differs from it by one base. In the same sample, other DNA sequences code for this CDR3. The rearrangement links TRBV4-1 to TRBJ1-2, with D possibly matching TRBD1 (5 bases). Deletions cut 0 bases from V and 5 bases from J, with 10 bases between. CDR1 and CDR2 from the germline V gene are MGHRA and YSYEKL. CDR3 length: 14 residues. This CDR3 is CASSQEGLNYGYTF. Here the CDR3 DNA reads TGCGCCAGCAGCCAAGAGGGACTGAATTATGGCTACACCTTC.

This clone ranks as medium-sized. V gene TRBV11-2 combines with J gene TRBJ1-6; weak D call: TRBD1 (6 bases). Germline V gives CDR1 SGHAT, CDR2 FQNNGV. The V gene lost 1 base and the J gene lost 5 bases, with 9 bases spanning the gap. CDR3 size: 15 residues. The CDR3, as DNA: TGTGCCAGCAGCTTAGCGGGACATGATAATTCACCCCTCCACTTT. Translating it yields CASSLAGHDNSPLHF.

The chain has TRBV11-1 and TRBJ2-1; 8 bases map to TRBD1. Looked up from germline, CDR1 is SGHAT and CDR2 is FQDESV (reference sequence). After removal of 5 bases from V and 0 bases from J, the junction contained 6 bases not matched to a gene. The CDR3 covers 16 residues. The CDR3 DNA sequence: TGTGCCAGCAGCCGTGGGACAGGCACCTCCTACAATGAGCAGTTCTTC. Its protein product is CASSRGTGTSYNEQFF.

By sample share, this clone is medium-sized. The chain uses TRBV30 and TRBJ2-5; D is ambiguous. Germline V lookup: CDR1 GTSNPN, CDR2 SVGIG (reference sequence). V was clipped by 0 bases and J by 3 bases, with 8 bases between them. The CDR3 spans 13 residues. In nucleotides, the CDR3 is TGTGCCTGGAGTGTACGGCGGAAAGAGACCCAGTACTTC. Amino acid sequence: CAWSVRRKETQYF. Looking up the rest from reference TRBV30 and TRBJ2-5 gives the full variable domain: SQTIHQWPATLVQPVGSPLSLECTVEGTSNPNLYWYRQAAGRGLQLLFYSVGIGQISSEVPQNLSASRPQDRQFILSSKKLLLSDSGFYLCAWSVRRKETQYFGPGTRLLVL.

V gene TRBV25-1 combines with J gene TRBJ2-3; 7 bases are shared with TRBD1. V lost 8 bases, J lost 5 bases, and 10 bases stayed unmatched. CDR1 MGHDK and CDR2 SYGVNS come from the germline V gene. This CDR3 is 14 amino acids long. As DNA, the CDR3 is TGTGCCAGCCTCCCCAGGGGGTCGAGAGATACGCAGTATTTT. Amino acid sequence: CASLPRGSRDTQYF.

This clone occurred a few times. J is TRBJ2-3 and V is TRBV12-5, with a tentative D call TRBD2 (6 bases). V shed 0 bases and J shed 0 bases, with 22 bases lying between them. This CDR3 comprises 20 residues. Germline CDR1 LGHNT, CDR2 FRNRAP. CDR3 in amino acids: CASGLVRWLATPSSTDTQYF. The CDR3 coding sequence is TGTGCTAGTGGTTTGGTACGCTGGCTAGCGACTCCATCTAGCACAGATACGCAGTATTTT.

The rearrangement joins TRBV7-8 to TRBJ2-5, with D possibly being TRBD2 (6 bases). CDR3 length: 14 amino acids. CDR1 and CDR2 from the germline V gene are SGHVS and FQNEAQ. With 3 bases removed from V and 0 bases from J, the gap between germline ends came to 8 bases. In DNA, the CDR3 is TGTGCCAGCAGCTTTCTAGCGCACCAAGAGACCCAGTACTTC. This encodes CASSFLAHQETQYF.

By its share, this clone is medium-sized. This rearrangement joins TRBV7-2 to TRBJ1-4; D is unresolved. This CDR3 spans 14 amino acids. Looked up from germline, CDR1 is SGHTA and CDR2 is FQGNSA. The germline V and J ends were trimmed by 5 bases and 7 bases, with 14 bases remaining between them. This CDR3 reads CASSHSPGVEKLFF. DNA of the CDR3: TGTGCCAGCAGCCACAGCCCGGGAGTTGAAAAACTGTTTTTT.

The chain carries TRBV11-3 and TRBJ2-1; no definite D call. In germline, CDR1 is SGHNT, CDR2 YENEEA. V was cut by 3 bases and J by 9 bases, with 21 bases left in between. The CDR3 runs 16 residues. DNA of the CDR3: TGTGCCAGCAGCTTGAGCGTCCGAGCCTTTGACGGTGAGCAGTTCTTC. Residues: CASSLSVRAFDGEQFF.

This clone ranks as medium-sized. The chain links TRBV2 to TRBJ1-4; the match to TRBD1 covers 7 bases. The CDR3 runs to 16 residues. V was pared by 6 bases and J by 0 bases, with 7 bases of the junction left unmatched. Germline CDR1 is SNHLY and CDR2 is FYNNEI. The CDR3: CASRGDRAATNEKLFF. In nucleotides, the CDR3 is TGTGCCAGCAGAGGGGACAGAGCTGCAACTAATGAAAAACTGTTTTTT.

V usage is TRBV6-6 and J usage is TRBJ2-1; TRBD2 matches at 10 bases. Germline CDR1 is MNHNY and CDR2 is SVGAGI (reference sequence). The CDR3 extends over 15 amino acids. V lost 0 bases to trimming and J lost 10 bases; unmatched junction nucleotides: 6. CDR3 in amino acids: CASSYSYLAGGEQFF. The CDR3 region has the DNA TGTGCCAGCAGTTACTCCTATTTAGCGGGGGGCGAGCAGTTCTTC.

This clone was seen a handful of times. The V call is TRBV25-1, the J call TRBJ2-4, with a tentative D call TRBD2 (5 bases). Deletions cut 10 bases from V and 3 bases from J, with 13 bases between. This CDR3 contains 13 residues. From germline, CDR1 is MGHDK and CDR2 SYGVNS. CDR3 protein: CATMEDHKNIQYF. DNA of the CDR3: TGTGCCACCATGGAGGACCACAAAAACATTCAGTACTTC.

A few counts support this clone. The CDR3 region is CAILGPRITGELFF. CDR3 nucleotide sequence: TGTGCCATACTAGGACCCCGTATCACCGGGGAGCTGTTTTTT. The chain carries TRBV6-6 and TRBJ2-2; D is perhaps TRBD2 (5 bases). Germline V CDR1 and CDR2: MNHNY, SVGAGI (reference sequence). This CDR3 has 14 residues. Trimming left V 10 bases short and J 4 bases short, with 16 bases between.

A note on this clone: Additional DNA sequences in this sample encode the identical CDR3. The CDR3: CAWSVGGSTDTQYF. The CDR3 nucleotides are TGTGCCTGGAGTGTAGGGGGCAGCACAGATACGCAGTATTTT. The V call is TRBV30, the J call TRBJ2-3; 7 nucleotides line up with TRBD1. Germline trimming cut 0 bases from V and 0 bases from J; bases unmatched to any gene: 0. Germline values: CDR1 GTSNPN, CDR2 SVGIG (reference sequence). The length of the CDR3 is 14 residues.

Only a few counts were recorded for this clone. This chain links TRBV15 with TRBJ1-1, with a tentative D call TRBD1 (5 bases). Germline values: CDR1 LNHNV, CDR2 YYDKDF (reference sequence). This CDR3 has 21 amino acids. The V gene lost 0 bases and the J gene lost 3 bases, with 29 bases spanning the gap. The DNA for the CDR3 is TGTGCCACCAGCAGAGATTATTTGTGGGGGGTATCCGGCGACACCTACACTGAAGCTTTCTTT. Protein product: CATSRDYLWGVSGDTYTEAFF.

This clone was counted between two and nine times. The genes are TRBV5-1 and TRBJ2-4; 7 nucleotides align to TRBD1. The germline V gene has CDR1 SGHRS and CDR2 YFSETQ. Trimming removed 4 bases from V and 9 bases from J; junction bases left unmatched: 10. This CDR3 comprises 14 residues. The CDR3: CASSLPGQPGIQYF. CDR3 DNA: TGCGCCAGCAGCCTACCGGGACAGCCAGGCATTCAGTACTTC.